These 18 T cell receptor beta chains share one sample of origin, sequenced in a study of cytotoxic CD8 clonotypes in ibrutinib-treated CLL. This table comes from immunoSEQ multiplex PCR, and its TCRdb copy is limited to in-frame clones, with some not included. Of approximately 47,000 clones detected, approximately 65% appear once; the ten largest clones hold roughly 21%. This specimen was PBMCs, taken after 24 months of ibrutinib treatment. The source is a human donor with chronic lymphocytic leukemia.

The chain is built from TRBV10-3 and TRBJ2-1, with 10 bases aligning to TRBD1. The V segment lost 10 bases and the J segment 4 bases; nucleotides outside the gene matches: 7. Per germline, CDR1 ENHRY and CDR2 SYGVKD. CDR3 size: 14 residues. The CDR3 spells CATAAGQGYNEQFF. Written as DNA, the CDR3 is TGTGCCACCGCTGCGGGACAGGGGTACAATGAGCAGTTCTTC.

V usage is TRBV7-9 and J usage is TRBJ2-2, with TRBD2 matching over 7 bases. With V trimmed by 6 bases and J by 6 bases, 1 base remained unmatched. Germline CDR1 SEHNR, CDR2 FQNEAQ (reference sequence). CDR3 length: 12 amino acids. CDR3 nucleotide sequence: TGTGCCAGCAGGCTAGCGGCCGGGGAGCTGTTTTTT. Translation: CASRLAAGELFF.

V is TRBV6-1 and J is TRBJ1-2; D is unresolved. The germline CDR1 and CDR2 sequences are MNHNS and SASEGT. V was shortened by 4 bases and J by 2 bases, with 8 bases between the two germline ends. The CDR3 has 13 amino acids. The CDR3 spells CASSVERNYGYTF. The CDR3 DNA sequence: TGTGCCAGCAGTGTCGAACGGAACTATGGCTACACCTTC.

This sequence joins TRBV27 and TRBJ2-7; 10 nucleotides align to TRBD2. The CDR3 has 17 amino acids. Germline-derived CDR1 and CDR2 are MNHEY and SMNVEV (reference sequence). The ends lost 5 bases at V and 2 bases at J; junction bases unmatched: 12. DNA for the CDR3: TGTGCCAGCAGTCACTCAACATCTAGCGGGAGTACCTACGAGCAGTACTTC. Protein: CASSHSTSSGSTYEQYF.

The rearrangement uses TRBV4-1 and TRBJ2-3, with a possible D match to TRBD1 (6 bases). Germline assignment: CDR1 MGHRA and CDR2 YSYEKL. The CDR3 is 18 residues long. The V gene lost 4 bases and the J gene lost 0 bases, with 20 bases spanning the gap. The CDR3: CASSRGVSRDTSTDTQYF. The CDR3 DNA sequence: TGCGCCAGCAGCCGTGGCGTCTCCCGGGACACTAGCACAGATACGCAGTATTTT.

This chain uses TRBV25-1 with TRBJ1-2; 8 bases line up with TRBD1. CDR1 is MGHDK, CDR2 SYGVNS, per germline. J lost 4 bases, V lost 5 bases, and 3 bases had no gene match. This CDR3 comprises 13 residues. CDR3 bases: TGTGCCAGCAGTTTCGACAGGGGCTATGGCTACACCTTC. Translation gives CASSFDRGYGYTF.

This clone has a handful of counts. The chain combines TRBV23-1 with TRBJ2-6, with D perhaps TRBD1 or TRBD2 (5 bases each). TRBV23-1 is filed as an ORF, its function uncertain. This CDR3 has 17 residues. V lost 3 bases and J 1 base, leaving 13 bases between the germline ends. The CDR3 spells CASSQNRDGSGANVLTF. The DNA of the CDR3 is TGCGCCAGCAGTCAGAATAGGGACGGATCTGGGGCCAACGTCCTGACTTTC.

This rearrangement joins TRBV10-3 to TRBJ2-1; 10 nucleotides align to TRBD2. This CDR3 has 15 residues. V was clipped by 6 bases and J by 4 bases; unmatched bases: 6. Germline values: CDR1 ENHRY, CDR2 SYGVKD. The CDR3 DNA reads as TGTGCCATCAGCATGGGGACTAGCGAGTACAATGAGCAGTTCTTC. Its protein product is CAISMGTSEYNEQFF.

The V call is TRBV18, the J call TRBJ1-5, with TRBD1 as a possible D gene (6 bases). Germline V gene data show CDR1 as KGHSH and CDR2 as LQKENI. This CDR3 spans 15 amino acids. The V end was cut by 3 bases, the J end by 6 bases, with 15 bases between. The CDR3, as DNA: TGTGCCAGCTCACCTCAAGCAGGGGTCGGTCAGCCCCAGCATTTT. Its translation is CASSPQAGVGQPQHF.

This clone has at least ten counts. This chain joins TRBV9 and TRBJ2-5; perhaps TRBD2 as D (6 bases). Germline V gene sequence: CDR1 SGDLS, CDR2 YYNGEE. Deletions cut 0 bases from V and 2 bases from J, with 11 bases between. The CDR3 totals 15 residues. The CDR3 bases are TGTGCCAGCAGCGTAGCTACGGGACTTCAAGAGACCCAGTACTTC. The encoded protein is CASSVATGLQETQYF. Looking up the rest from reference TRBV9 and TRBJ2-5 gives the full variable domain: DSGVTQTPKHLITATGQRVTLRCSPRSGDLSVYWYQQSLDQGLQFLIQYYNGEERAKGNILERFSAQQFPDLHSELNLSSLELGDSALYFCASSVATGLQETQYFGPGTRLLVL.

The rearrangement uses TRBV30 and TRBJ1-5, with a possible D match to TRBD1 (5 bases). This CDR3 is built from 13 residues. Germline assignment: CDR1 GTSNPN and CDR2 SVGIG (reference sequence). The V end lost 5 bases, the J end lost 7 bases, and 15 bases lay between the germline ends. The CDR3 spells CAWATGDGQPQHF. The CDR3 region has the DNA TGTGCCTGGGCAACAGGTGACGGACAGCCCCAGCATTTT.

This chain uses TRBV6-5 with TRBJ2-3, with D tentatively TRBD1 or TRBD2 (5 bases each). This CDR3 spans 15 amino acids. The germline V gene encodes CDR1 MNHEY and CDR2 SVGAGI. V was pared by 2 bases and J by 0 bases, with 9 bases between. The CDR3 protein is CASSYTGLSTDTQYF. CDR3 in DNA: TGTGCCAGCAGTTACACGGGGCTGAGCACAGATACGCAGTATTTT.

The chain has TRBV25-1 and TRBJ1-2; D is uncertain. V dropped 5 bases and J dropped 8 bases, with 9 bases sitting between them. Germline V gene lookup returns CDR1 MGHDK and CDR2 SYGVNS. The CDR3 has 11 amino acids. The CDR3: CASSLGVGYTF. CDR3 nucleotide sequence: TGTGCCAGCAGTCTCGGGGTCGGCTACACCTTC.

CDR3 DNA sequence: TGTGCCAGCAGCTTAGATCCGGGCCCGAACAGTGAGCAGTTCTTC. Its protein product is CASSLDPGPNSEQFF. The chain carries TRBV11-3 and TRBJ2-1; D unclear. CDR1 and CDR2 from the germline V gene are SGHNT and YENEEA. This CDR3 spans 15 amino acids. V dropped 0 bases and J dropped 9 bases, with 15 bases sitting between them.

The J gene is TRBJ2-7, the V gene TRBV6-1; TRBD1 agrees at 10 bases. Trimming took 2 bases from V and 5 from J; bases not matched to a gene: 6. CDR3 length: 15 residues. CDR1 is MNHNS and CDR2 is SASEGT in the germline V gene. CDR3 loop: CASSERRQGAHEQYF. DNA of the CDR3: TGTGCCAGCAGTGAAAGGAGACAGGGGGCCCACGAGCAGTACTTC.

The V gene is TRBV7-8, the J gene TRBJ1-4; TRBD1 might be the D (5 bases). CDR1 SGHVS and CDR2 FQNEAQ come from the germline V gene. V was trimmed by 3 bases and J by 0 bases, leaving 17 bases between them. This CDR3 has 18 amino acids. The CDR3 region has the DNA TGTGCCAGCAGCTTCTATAAAGGGACGGAAGCAACTAATGAAAAACTGTTTTTT. Encoded protein: CASSFYKGTEATNEKLFF.

The sample holds a few counts of this clone. The chain carries TRBV6-4 and TRBJ2-7; 9 nucleotides align to TRBD1. The CDR3 runs to 14 residues. CDR1 and CDR2 (germline): MRHNA, SNTAGT. V trimming: 10 bases; J trimming: 3 bases; junction bases outside the gene matches: 10. CDR3 in DNA: TGTGCCAACCGTGCGACAGGGGGAATCTACGAGCAGTACTTC. This gives the protein CANRATGGIYEQYF.

The J gene is TRBJ2-7, the V gene TRBV5-6, with 9 nucleotides matching TRBD1. Germline trimming cut 0 bases from V and 4 bases from J; bases unmatched to any gene: 2. The CDR3 has 14 amino acids. Germline V gene sequence: CDR1 SGHDT, CDR2 YYEEEE. The DNA for the CDR3 is TGTGCCAGCAGCTTGGCCGGGACAGGGTACGAGCAGTACTTC. Translation: CASSLAGTGYEQYF.